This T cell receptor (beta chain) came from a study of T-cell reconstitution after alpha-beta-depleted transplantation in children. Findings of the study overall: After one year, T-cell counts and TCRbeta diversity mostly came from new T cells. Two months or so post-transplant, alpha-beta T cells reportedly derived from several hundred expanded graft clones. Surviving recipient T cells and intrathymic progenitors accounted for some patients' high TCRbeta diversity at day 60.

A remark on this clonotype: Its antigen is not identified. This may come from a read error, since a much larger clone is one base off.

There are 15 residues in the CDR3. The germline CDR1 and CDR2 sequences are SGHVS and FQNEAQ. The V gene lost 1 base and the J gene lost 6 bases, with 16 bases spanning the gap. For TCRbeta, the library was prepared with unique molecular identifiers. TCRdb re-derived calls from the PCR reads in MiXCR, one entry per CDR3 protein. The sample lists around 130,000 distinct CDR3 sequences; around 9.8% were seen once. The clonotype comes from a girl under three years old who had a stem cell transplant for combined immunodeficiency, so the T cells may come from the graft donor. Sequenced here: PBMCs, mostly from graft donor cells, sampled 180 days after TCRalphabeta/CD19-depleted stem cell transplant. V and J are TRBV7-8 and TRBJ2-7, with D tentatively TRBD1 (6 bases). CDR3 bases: TGTGCCAGCAGCTTAGGGGACAACCCTACGAGCGAGCAGTACTTC. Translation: CASSLGDNPTSEQYF.